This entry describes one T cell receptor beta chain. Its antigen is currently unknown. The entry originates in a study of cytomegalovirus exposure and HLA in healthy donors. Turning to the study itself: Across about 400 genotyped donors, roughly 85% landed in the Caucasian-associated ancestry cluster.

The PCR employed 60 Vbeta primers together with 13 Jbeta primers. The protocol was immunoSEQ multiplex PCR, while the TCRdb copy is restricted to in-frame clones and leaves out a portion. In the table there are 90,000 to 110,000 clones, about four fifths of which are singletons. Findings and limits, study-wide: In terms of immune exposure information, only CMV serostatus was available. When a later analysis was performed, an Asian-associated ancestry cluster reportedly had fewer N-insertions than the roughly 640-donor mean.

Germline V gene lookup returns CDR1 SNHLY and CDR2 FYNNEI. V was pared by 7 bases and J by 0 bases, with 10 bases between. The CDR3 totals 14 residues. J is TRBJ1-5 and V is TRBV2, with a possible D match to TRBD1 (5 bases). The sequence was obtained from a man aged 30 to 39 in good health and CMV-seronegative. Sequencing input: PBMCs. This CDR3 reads CASTGGNSNQPQHF. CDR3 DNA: TGTGCCAGCACGGGGGGTAATAGCAATCAGCCCCAGCATTTT.